Given below is one T cell receptor beta chain in context. Trimming at V came to 5 bases and at J to 8 bases, leaving 3 bases not matched to a gene. The germline V gene encodes CDR1 SGHTA and CDR2 FQGTGA. The CDR3 consists of 14 residues. This specimen belongs to a study of blood T cell repertoires in COVID-19. Across the whole study: Samples taken during acute and convalescent COVID-19 were collected in the United States, Italy and Spain.

As originally analysed: Amplifying reference gene primers gave estimates of nucleated cell counts. TCRdb's copy holds only in-frame clones and misses some; the assay was immunoSEQ multiplex PCR. The V and J calls and clone size are taken from that table; D and trimming were inferred from the DNA. The table includes about 190,000 clones, about 77% detected once. The source material was peripheral blood. The chain has TRBV7-3 and TRBJ2-1; 13 bases line up with TRBD2. The sequence derives from a woman of 80 years or more with active or convalescent COVID-19. The CDR3 DNA sequence: TGTGCCAGCAGCACTAGCGGGGGGGCGGATGAGCAGTTCTTC. Its translation: CASSTSGGADEQFF.